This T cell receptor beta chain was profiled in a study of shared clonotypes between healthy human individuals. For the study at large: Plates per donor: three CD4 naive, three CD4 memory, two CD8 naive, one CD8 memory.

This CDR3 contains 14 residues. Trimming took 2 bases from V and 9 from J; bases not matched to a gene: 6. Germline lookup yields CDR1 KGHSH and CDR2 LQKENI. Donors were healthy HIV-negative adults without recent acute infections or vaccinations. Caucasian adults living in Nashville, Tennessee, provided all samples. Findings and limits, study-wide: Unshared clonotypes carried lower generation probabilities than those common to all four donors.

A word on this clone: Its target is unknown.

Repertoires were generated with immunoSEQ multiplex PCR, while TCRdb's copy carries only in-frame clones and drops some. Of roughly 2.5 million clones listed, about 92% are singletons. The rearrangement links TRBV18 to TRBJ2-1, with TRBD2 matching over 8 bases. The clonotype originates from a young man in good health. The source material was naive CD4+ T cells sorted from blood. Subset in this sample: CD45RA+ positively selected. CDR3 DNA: TGTGCCAGCTCACCAAATAGCGGGGTGGTTGAGCAGTTCTTC. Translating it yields CASSPNSGVVEQFF.